The 10 T cell receptor beta chains reported below all come from one sample, sequenced in a study of blood T cell repertoires in COVID-19. Sequencing was performed with immunoSEQ multiplex PCR; in TCRdb, only in-frame clones are kept and a portion is missing. The profile covers about 250,000 clones, with roughly 90% appearing a single time and 0.7% to 0.9% taken by the ten largest. Input material: peripheral blood. The origin of the receptors is a man younger than 45 with acute or convalescent COVID-19.

The chain is built from TRBV10-1 and TRBJ2-5; D unclear. V was pared by 0 bases and J by 1 base, with 6 bases between. Germline CDR1 reads WNHNN; CDR2 reads SYGVQD (reference sequence). This CDR3 comprises 14 residues. The CDR3 nucleotides are TGCGCCAGCAGTGAGTCGGCGGTCCAAGAGACCCAGTACTTC. Its protein is CASSESAVQETQYF.

The V gene is TRBV7-6, the J gene TRBJ2-7; possible D gene TRBD1, 5 bases. The CDR3 is made up of 14 amino acids. V shed 1 base and J shed 7 bases, with 14 bases lying between them. Germline values: CDR1 SGHVS, CDR2 FNYEAQ. The CDR3, as DNA: TGTGCCAGCAGCTTAGGACAGACGGTGGGGGAGCAGTACTTC. Translated: CASSLGQTVGEQYF.

The V and J genes are TRBV5-1 and TRBJ1-4, with D hard to call. The V and J ends lost 7 bases and 5 bases respectively, with 24 bases between them. The CDR3 runs 17 residues. Germline CDR1 SGHRS, CDR2 YFSETQ. CDR3 in DNA: TGCGCCAGCGCACAAGCGGTCCTTCCACTCTCCAATGAAAAACTGTTTTTT. Its translation is CASAQAVLPLSNEKLFF.

The V gene is TRBV30, the J gene TRBJ2-3; maybe TRBD1 (5 bases). Germline loops: CDR1 GTSNPN, CDR2 SVGIG (reference sequence). V was cut by 5 bases and J by 6 bases, with 9 bases left in between. This CDR3 is built from 11 residues. The CDR3 nucleotides are TGTGCCTGGGACAGTACCGATACGCAGTATTTT. Encoded protein: CAWDSTDTQYF.

This clone occurred once. The chain uses TRBV5-5 and TRBJ2-7; 12 bases align to TRBD1. Germline CDR1 and CDR2: SGHKS and YYEKEE (reference sequence). Trimming removed 4 bases from V and 4 bases from J; junction bases left unmatched: 9. The CDR3 runs 16 residues. The CDR3 nucleotides read TGTGCCAGCAGCAGACTCGGGACAGGGGGCATGTACGAGCAGTACTTC. It translates to CASSRLGTGGMYEQYF.

This clone was observed a single time. V gene TRBV2 combines with J gene TRBJ2-2; 8 positions agree with TRBD2. The germline gives CDR1 SNHLY, CDR2 FYNNEI. This CDR3 contains 15 residues. V dropped 6 bases and J dropped 5; count of bases not matched to a gene: 8. CDR3 nucleotides: TGTGCCAGCAGAGTAGCGGGGACGACGACCGGGGAGCTGTTTTTT. The encoded protein is CASRVAGTTTGELFF.

This CDR3 is CASSLPGLDYNEQFF. CDR3 in DNA: TGTGCCAGCAGCCTGCCGGGACTAGACTACAATGAGCAGTTCTTC. The chain employs TRBV4-2 and TRBJ2-1, with TRBD2 matching over 8 bases. V lost 4 bases to trimming and J lost 3 bases; unmatched junction nucleotides: 5. The CDR3 has 15 amino acids. The germline V gene encodes CDR1 LGHNA and CDR2 YNFKEQ.

This clone has just one count. V is TRBV6-5 and J is TRBJ2-1; perhaps TRBD2 as D (6 bases). CDR1 MNHEY and CDR2 SVGAGI come from the germline V gene. V lost 6 bases, J lost 5 bases, and 17 bases lay in between. The CDR3 has 15 residues. The CDR3 spells CASSRDFYLNNEQFF. The CDR3 nucleotides read TGTGCCAGCAGCCGGGACTTCTACCTTAACAATGAGCAGTTCTTC.

The chain links TRBV12-3 or TRBV12-4 to TRBJ1-1; D is undetermined. The V end lost 2 bases, the J end lost 6 bases, and 4 bases lay between the germline ends. The CDR3 sequence is 11 residues long. The CDR3: CASSLFAEAFF. The DNA of the CDR3 is TGTGCCAGCAGTTTATTCGCTGAAGCTTTCTTT.

This chain links TRBV30 with TRBJ2-3; 12 bases are a match to TRBD1. Germline-derived CDR1 and CDR2 are GTSNPN and SVGIG (reference sequence). The ends lost 4 bases at V and 11 bases at J; junction bases unmatched: 7. This CDR3 is built from 13 residues. CDR3 DNA: TGTGCCTGGATAACCGGGACAGGGGGCTGGCAGTATTTT. The encoded protein is CAWITGTGGWQYF.